Listed below are T cell receptor beta chains from one sample, sequenced in a study of breast tumors, draining lymph nodes, adjacent tissues. TCRdb redid the calling of the multiplex PCR reads with MiXCR, one entry per CDR3 protein. The sample lists more than 85,000 distinct CDR3 sequences; over 20% were seen once. Source material: axillary lymph node tissue. The source is a female donor with breast cancer. Some clones in this sample may be carry-over from other donors' samples. The CDR3 runs from the conserved cysteine through the conserved F or W. The D gene is left open where the match is weak. Expanded clones are given a class, and other clones once, few, many or no size at all.

>TRBV7-9|NA|TRBJ2-5|many
CASSPSSRETQYF
TGTGCCAGCAGCCCGTCGAGTAGGGAGACCCAGTACTTC
>TRBV10-1|NA|TRBJ2-3|many
CASRKDNTDTQYF
TGCGCCAGCAGAAAGGACAACACAGATACGCAGTATTTT
>TRBV19|TRBD1|TRBJ1-5|few
CASSTGQGERQPQHF
TGTGCCAGTAGTACAGGACAGGGGGAACGGCAGCCCCAGCATTTT
>TRBV9|NA|TRBJ2-7|many
CASSPRTLGEQYF
TGTGCCAGCAGCCCACGGACACTCGGCGAGCAGTACTTC
>TRBV4-1|NA|TRBJ1-6|many
CASRPISSSGTNSPLHF
TGCGCCAGCAGGCCCATCTCTTCGTCGGGAACCAATTCACCCCTCCACTTT
>TRBV7-8|NA|TRBJ2-7|many
CASSREGEQYF
TGTGCCAGCAGCCGTGAGGGCGAGCAGTACTTC
>TRBV5-1|NA|TRBJ2-7|many
CASSRPGGGQNEQYF
TGCGCCAGCTCGAGACCCGGGGGAGGTCAAAACGAGCAGTACTTC
>TRBV19|NA|TRBJ2-1|few
CASSTGPSNEQFF
TGTGCCAGTAGTACGGGACCTTCCAATGAGCAGTTCTTC
>TRBV20-1|NA|TRBJ2-1|many
CSARDVQGSYNEQFF
TGCAGTGCTAGAGATGTCCAGGGGTCCTACAATGAGCAGTTCTTC
>TRBV10-3|TRBD1|TRBJ2-1|many
CATQQGINEQFF
TGTGCCACTCAACAGGGGATCAATGAGCAGTTCTTC
>TRBV5-6|NA|TRBJ1-4|many
CASSLAGYEKLFF
TGTGCCAGCAGCTTGGCAGGGTATGAAAAACTGTTTTTT
>TRBV5-1|NA|TRBJ2-2|many
CASSWNTGELFF
TGCGCCAGCAGCTGGAACACCGGGGAGCTGTTTTTT
>TRBV2|NA|TRBJ1-1|NA
CASSVTGTEAFF
TGTGCCAGCAGTGTTACAGGGACTGAAGCTTTCTTT